What follows are 26 T cell receptor beta chains derived from one specimen sequenced in a study of T cells in Graves' hyperthyroidism and ophthalmopathy. The source material, RNA transcripts, was used to amplify TCR beta CDR3 regions. First-round RT-PCR with HTBI primers amplified the TCR CDR3 region. TCRdb reprocessed the multiplex PCR reads with MiXCR, giving one entry per CDR3 protein. In the table there are hundreds of thousands of distinct CDR3 sequences, approximately 14% of which are singletons. The source material was blood. The source of these receptors is a woman in her thirties or forties with Graves' ophthalmopathy.

This clonotype was seen repeatedly, ten times or more. This may be a read error, as it is one base from a much larger clone. This sequence joins TRBV6-1 and TRBJ1-1, with D perhaps matching TRBD1 (5 bases). The length of the CDR3 is 13 residues. The V gene lost 6 bases and the J gene lost 0 bases, with 8 bases spanning the gap. In germline, CDR1 is MNHNS, CDR2 SASEGT. The CDR3 DNA reads as TGTGCCAGCAGGATGACAGTGAACACTGAAGCTTTCTTT. Amino acid sequence: CASRMTVNTEAFF.

This clonotype was recorded at least ten times. The chain uses TRBV7-6 and TRBJ2-5; D call uncertain. The length of the CDR3 is 16 residues. Per germline, CDR1 SGHVS and CDR2 FNYEAQ. Deletions cut 5 bases from V and 5 bases from J, with 21 bases between. DNA for the CDR3: TGTGCCAGCAGCCCCGTAACAGCCTCTTTAGGGGAGACCCAGTACTTC. Translation gives CASSPVTASLGETQYF. The whole variable domain, filled in from reference TRBV7-6 and TRBJ2-5, reads GAGVSQSPRYKVTKRGQDVALRCDPISGHVSLYWYRQALGQGPEFLTYFNYEAQQDKSGLPNDRFSAERPEGSISTLTIQRTEQRDSAMYRCASSPVTASLGETQYFGPGTRLLVL.

This clonotype was seen repeatedly, ten times or more. As DNA, the CDR3 is TGTGCCAGCAGTTTAGAGGGCGGGATGGGTTACGAGCAGTACTTC. This gives the protein CASSLEGGMGYEQYF. The chain carries TRBV12-3 or TRBV12-4 and TRBJ2-7, with D perhaps TRBD2 (6 bases). This CDR3 has 15 residues. The V gene lost 1 base and the J gene lost 4 bases, with 14 bases spanning the gap.

This clonotype was counted many times. This chain connects TRBV19 to TRBJ2-7; a weak D match, TRBD2 (5 bases). The germline V gene has CDR1 LNHDA and CDR2 SQIVND (reference sequence). This CDR3 has 15 residues. The V and J ends lost 2 bases and 2 bases respectively, with 13 bases between them. The CDR3 protein is CASSISSSSTYEQYF. The CDR3 DNA reads TGTGCCAGTAGTATATCCTCTAGCAGCACCTACGAGCAGTACTTC. The full variable domain, completed using reference TRBV19 and TRBJ2-7, is DGGITQSPKYLFRKEGQNVTLSCEQNLNHDAMYWYRQDPGQGLRLIYYSQIVNDFQKGDIAEGYSVSREKKESFPLTVTSAQKNPTAFYLCASSISSSSTYEQYFGPGTRLTVT.

J is TRBJ2-7 and V is TRBV6-1; D may match TRBD1 or TRBD2 (5 bases each). This CDR3 has 12 amino acids. Trimming stripped 4 bases from V and 7 bases from J, with 11 bases between. From germline, CDR1 is MNHNS and CDR2 SASEGT. The CDR3: CASSGGRGEQYF. The CDR3 DNA is TGTGCCAGCAGTGGGGGGAGAGGGGAGCAGTACTTC.

For this clonotype: A much larger clone differs by one base, so this may be a read error. J is TRBJ2-3 and V is TRBV6-2 or TRBV6-3, with a possible D match to TRBD2 (6 bases). Looked up from germline, CDR1 is MNHEY and CDR2 is SVGEGT. The CDR3 spans 16 residues. The V end was cut by 7 bases, the J end by 2 bases, with 19 bases between. In DNA form, the CDR3 reads TGTGCCAGCAAGGAGGGGCCTTCATCGGACACAGATACGCAGTATTTT. Translation gives CASKEGPSSDTDTQYF.

This clonotype has a handful of counts. This rearrangement joins TRBV5-4 to TRBJ2-2, with 8 bases that match TRBD1. The junction had 7 bases not matched to a gene; V was cut back by 5 bases and J by 4 bases. Germline V CDR1 and CDR2: SGHNT, YYREEE (reference sequence). The CDR3 covers 15 residues. The CDR3 loop is CASRVTGASTGELFF. The CDR3 nucleotides read TGTGCCAGCAGAGTGACAGGGGCGAGCACCGGGGAGCTGTTTTTT.

This clonotype was observed many times. This chain joins TRBV27 and TRBJ2-4, with D possibly matching TRBD2 (6 bases). The germline CDR1 and CDR2 sequences are MNHEY and SMNVEV (reference sequence). There are 14 residues in the CDR3. Trimming shortened V by 3 bases and J by 4 bases, and 10 bases separated the two germline ends. As DNA, the CDR3 is TGTGCCAGCAGTTTGAGTAGCGGTAAAAACATTCAGTACTTC. It codes for CASSLSSGKNIQYF.

The V call is TRBV18, the J call TRBJ1-1; maybe TRBD1 (5 bases). CDR1 is KGHSH, CDR2 LQKENI, per germline. V was pared by 2 bases and J by 0 bases, with 10 bases between. There are 15 residues in the CDR3. The CDR3 DNA reads as TGTGCCAGCTCACCATCGAGACAGATGAACACTGAAGCTTTCTTT. Protein product: CASSPSRQMNTEAFF.

This clonotype was counted many times. This chain links TRBV19 with TRBJ2-4, with TRBD1 identical over 9 bases. The CDR3 length is 14 residues. V was pared by 7 bases and J by 6 bases, with 7 bases of the junction left unmatched. Germline V gene data show CDR1 as LNHDA and CDR2 as SQIVND (reference sequence). The CDR3 DNA is TGTGCCAGTACCCCCGGGACAGGGAGAAACATTCAGTACTTC. Translation gives CASTPGTGRNIQYF.

V gene TRBV7-2 combines with J gene TRBJ1-5; D is uncertain. CDR1 and CDR2 (germline): SGHTA, FQGNSA. The V end was cut by 5 bases, the J end by 8 bases, with 13 bases between. The CDR3 runs 13 residues. The CDR3 nucleotides are TGTGCCAGCAGCGCAGACTGGCCAGAGCCCCAGCATTTT. It specifies CASSADWPEPQHF.

This clonotype was seen ten or more times. V gene TRBV25-1 combines with J gene TRBJ2-2; the match to TRBD1 covers 8 bases. Germline trimming cut 4 bases from V and 5 bases from J; bases unmatched to any gene: 6. Per the germline V gene, CDR1 is MGHDK and CDR2 is SYGVNS. This CDR3 has 15 amino acids. The CDR3 loop is CASSARTGRTGELFF. Here the CDR3 DNA reads TGTGCCAGCAGTGCCCGGACAGGGCGGACCGGGGAGCTGTTTTTT.

This clonotype was seen repeatedly, ten times or more. The rearrangement links TRBV28 to TRBJ1-2, with a tentative D call TRBD1 (6 bases). V lost 3 bases and J lost 3, with 11 bases in between. This CDR3 is built from 14 residues. CDR1 and CDR2 (germline): MDHEN, SYDVKM. The CDR3 coding sequence is TGTGCCAGCAGTTTGGGGGGGCACGACTATGGCTACACCTTC. This codes for CASSLGGHDYGYTF.

The rearrangement links TRBV28 to TRBJ2-7; no clear D. The V end lost 5 bases, the J end lost 7 bases, and 9 bases lay between the germline ends. This CDR3 has 11 amino acids. Germline V gives CDR1 MDHEN, CDR2 SYDVKM. The chain's CDR3 is CASSTLEEQYF. The CDR3 region has the DNA TGTGCCAGCAGTACCCTCGAGGAGCAGTACTTC.

The sample holds many counts of this clonotype. V is TRBV14 and J is TRBJ2-7; 13 bases fit TRBD2. In germline, CDR1 is SGHDN, CDR2 FVKESK. J was trimmed by 11 bases and V by 1 base; bases with no gene match: 8. The length of the CDR3 is 15 residues. CDR3 region: CASSQGTSGRVGEYF. DNA of the CDR3: TGTGCCAGCAGCCAAGGGACTAGCGGGAGAGTGGGAGAGTACTTC.

At least ten counts were recorded for this clonotype. The V gene is TRBV5-1, the J gene TRBJ1-1; D is unclear. V dropped 0 bases and J dropped 0 bases, with 6 bases sitting between them. The CDR3 covers 14 residues. In germline, CDR1 is SGHRS, CDR2 YFSETQ. The CDR3 spells CASSLVSLNTEAFF. The DNA of the CDR3 is TGCGCCAGCAGCTTGGTCAGTTTGAACACTGAAGCTTTCTTT. Together with reference TRBV5-1 and TRBJ1-1, the CDR3 gives the full variable domain: KAGVTQTPRYLIKTRGQQVTLSCSPISGHRSVSWYQQTPGQGLQFLFEYFSETQRNKGNFPGRFSGRQFSNSRSEMNVSTLELGDSALYLCASSLVSLNTEAFFGQGTRLTVV.

This clonotype was seen many times. CDR3 loop: CASSPDPPQGGDTEAFF. In DNA form, the CDR3 reads TGTGCCAGCAGTCCCGACCCCCCACAGGGTGGGGACACTGAAGCTTTCTTT. The chain carries TRBV27 and TRBJ1-1, with D perhaps matching TRBD1 (6 bases). Trimming took 5 bases from V and 3 from J, leaving 22 bases between them. The CDR3 totals 17 residues. Germline V gene lookup returns CDR1 MNHEY and CDR2 SMNVEV (reference sequence).

This clonotype has ten or more counts. This chain connects TRBV27 to TRBJ2-2; TRBD1 aligns across 7 bases. The germline V gene encodes CDR1 MNHEY and CDR2 SMNVEV (reference sequence). The CDR3 has 14 amino acids. V dropped 5 bases and J dropped 2; count of bases not matched to a gene: 2. The CDR3 protein is CASSGDRNTGELFF. The CDR3 DNA reads as TGTGCCAGCAGTGGGGACAGAAACACCGGGGAGCTGTTTTTT.

At least ten counts were recorded for this clonotype. V and J are TRBV19 and TRBJ2-7, with a weak D call TRBD1 (8 bases). The CDR3 totals 12 residues. V gave up 4 bases and J gave up 6 bases, with 10 bases separating them. The V gene's germline CDR1 is LNHDA and CDR2 SQIVND (reference sequence). Here the CDR3 reads CASSNRGGEQYF. The DNA of the CDR3 is TGTGCCAGTAGTAACAGGGGGGGCGAGCAGTACTTC.

This clonotype was seen at least ten times. V usage is TRBV12-3 or TRBV12-4 and J usage is TRBJ2-5; D ambiguous. Trimming pared 3 bases from V and 1 base from J, leaving 12 bases between. The CDR3 runs to 15 residues. The CDR3 DNA reads as TGTGCCAGCAGTTTGTTTAGGAGACCCCAAGAGACCCAGTACTTC. This sequence encodes CASSLFRRPQETQYF.

There are a few counts of this clonotype. The chain is built from TRBV28 and TRBJ1-4; D is undetermined. The CDR3 totals 12 residues. The V and J ends lost 5 bases and 8 bases respectively, with 9 bases between them. The germline V gene has CDR1 MDHEN and CDR2 SYDVKM. CDR3 sequence: CASSVRLEKLFF. CDR3 coding DNA: TGTGCCAGCAGTGTACGTTTGGAAAAACTGTTTTTT.

On this clonotype: A read error may explain this, as a much larger clone is one base away. The conserved closing phenylalanine or tryptophan is absent in this CDR3, likely reflecting a read error. The chain has TRBV7-2 and TRBJ1-2; possible D gene TRBD1, 5 bases. Germline lookup yields CDR1 SGHTA and CDR2 FQGNSA. Trimming pared 3 bases from V and 2 bases from J, leaving 13 bases between. The CDR3 has 15 amino acids. CDR3 DNA sequence: TGTGCCAGCAGCTTTCTGGGACCGGGAAACTATGGCTACACCTCC. It specifies CASSFLGPGNYGYTS.

The V and J genes are TRBV3-1 and TRBJ2-7, with D hard to call. Per germline, CDR1 LGHDT and CDR2 YNNKEL (reference sequence). The CDR3 sequence is 13 residues long. The V end lost 3 bases, the J end lost 6 bases, and 12 bases lay between the germline ends. CDR3 DNA: TGTGCCAGCAGCCACGGCTATTCCCCCGAGCAGTACTTC. It translates to CASSHGYSPEQYF.

This clonotype was observed a handful of times. This chain links TRBV2 with TRBJ1-1; D is possibly TRBD1 (5 bases). Germline V gives CDR1 SNHLY, CDR2 FYNNEI. The CDR3 is 14 amino acids. Trimming pared 7 bases from V and 1 base from J, leaving 13 bases between. This chain's CDR3 is CASKPGRENTEAFF. CDR3 DNA sequence: TGTGCCAGCAAGCCGGGACGGGAGAACACTGAAGCTTTCTTT.

Many counts were recorded for this clonotype. This chain uses TRBV12-3 or TRBV12-4 with TRBJ1-5; D is perhaps TRBD1 (6 bases). V dropped 7 bases and J dropped 3 bases, with 16 bases sitting between them. The length of the CDR3 is 15 residues. The CDR3 sequence is CASTDGQFANQPQHF. The DNA for the CDR3 is TGTGCCAGCACCGACGGACAGTTCGCCAATCAGCCCCAGCATTTT.

The J gene is TRBJ2-7, the V gene TRBV28; weak D call: TRBD1 (6 bases). This CDR3 contains 14 residues. V lost 7 bases and J lost 3, with 16 bases in between. Per germline, CDR1 MDHEN and CDR2 SYDVKM. CDR3 in DNA: TGTGCCAGCACCCGTCGGACAGCTGTCTACGAGCAGTACTTC. Translating gives CASTRRTAVYEQYF.